Presented here are 9 T cell receptor beta chains from one specimen sequenced in a study of long-term antiretroviral therapy in people with HIV. Samples were assayed with immunoSEQ v3.0 at survey level. Clones were sequenced by immunoSEQ multiplex PCR, and TCRdb holds only the in-frame ones, with some missing. This table has tens of thousands of clones, 80% to 90% appearing once. The specimen comprised unsorted PBMCs, sampled 0.8 years before starting antiretroviral therapy. Every receptor here comes from a young man with HIV.

The CDR3 loop is CASSWLGAWNEQFF. As DNA, the CDR3 is TGTGCCAGCAGCTGGCTGGGGGCGTGGAATGAGCAGTTCTTC. The gene calls are TRBV7-2 and TRBJ2-1, with D possibly matching TRBD1 (6 bases). V was clipped by 4 bases and J by 7 bases, with 14 bases between them. Germline V gene sequence: CDR1 SGHTA, CDR2 FQGNSA. This CDR3 is 14 amino acids long.

This chain connects TRBV2 to TRBJ1-1; D perhaps matches TRBD1 (5 bases). V was shortened by 6 bases and J by 4 bases, with 9 bases between the two germline ends. This CDR3 contains 12 residues. Looked up from germline, CDR1 is SNHLY and CDR2 is FYNNEI. CDR3 sequence (DNA): TGTGCCAGCAGGCTACAGGCCACTGAAGCTTTCTTT. The encoded protein is CASRLQATEAFF. Filled out from reference TRBV2 and TRBJ1-1, the complete variable domain reads EPEVTQTPSHQVTQMGQEVILRCVPISNHLYFYWYRQILGQKVEFLVSFYNNEISEKSEIFDDQFSVERPDGSNFTLKIRSTKLEDSAMYFCASRLQATEAFFGQGTRLTVV.

The rearrangement links TRBV7-3 to TRBJ2-3, with D perhaps matching TRBD2 (6 bases). V lost 0 bases, J lost 2 bases, and 18 bases lay in between. The germline CDR1 and CDR2 sequences are SGHTA and FQGTGA. CDR3 length: 18 residues. The CDR3 DNA reads TGTGCCAGCAGCTTAACTCCCGCTTTGGCGGGGTTCACAGATACGCAGTATTTT. Translating gives CASSLTPALAGFTDTQYF.

This clone has just one count. V is TRBV4-3 and J is TRBJ2-3; TRBD2 aligns across 12 bases. This CDR3 has 18 residues. V was clipped by 0 bases and J by 4 bases; unmatched bases: 8. The germline V gene encodes CDR1 LGHNA and CDR2 YSLEER. CDR3 bases: TGCGCCAGCAGCCAAGAGGCTAGCGGGGGGGCAGTAGCAGATACGCAGTATTTT. Protein product: CASSQEASGGAVADTQYF.

The CDR3 sequence is CASSYSRGGRDEQYF. The CDR3 DNA follows: TGTGCCAGCAGTTACTCGCGGGGGGGACGGGACGAGCAGTACTTC. The rearrangement joins TRBV6-5 to TRBJ2-7, with 9 bases fitting TRBD2. V lost 0 bases to trimming and J lost 5 bases; unmatched junction nucleotides: 5. Germline CDR1 and CDR2: MNHEY and SVGAGI. The CDR3 consists of 15 residues.

The chain joins TRBV27 to TRBJ2-2, with TRBD1 as a possible D gene (6 bases). Trimming left V 7 bases short and J 6 bases short, with 12 bases between. Germline CDR1 reads MNHEY; CDR2 reads SMNVEV (reference sequence). The CDR3 is made up of 13 amino acids. The CDR3 spells CASIQGLPGELFF. The CDR3 DNA reads as TGTGCCAGCATACAGGGCTTGCCCGGGGAGCTGTTTTTT.

This clone was counted between two and nine times. The chain carries TRBV9 and TRBJ2-5, with 10 nucleotides matching TRBD2. After removal of 2 bases from V and 5 bases from J, the junction contained 3 bases not matched to a gene. The germline V gene encodes CDR1 SGDLS and CDR2 YYNGEE. The CDR3 covers 14 residues. The CDR3 coding sequence is TGTGCCAGCAGCGTGGGACTAGCGATGGAGACCCAGTACTTC. Translation gives CASSVGLAMETQYF.

The CDR3 protein is CAWSEGGNYGYTF. For the CDR3, the DNA is TGTGCCTGGAGTGAAGGGGGAAACTATGGCTACACCTTC. This chain links TRBV30 with TRBJ1-2; D might be TRBD1 (6 bases). CDR1 is GTSNPN and CDR2 is SVGIG in the germline V gene (reference sequence). Trimming removed 1 base from V and 2 bases from J, with 8 bases in between. The CDR3 length is 13 residues.

The rearrangement links TRBV7-3 to TRBJ2-2; D not resolved. CDR3 length: 14 amino acids. The germline CDR1 and CDR2 sequences are SGHTA and FQGTGA. V was pared by 5 bases and J by 1 base, with 8 bases between. The CDR3 nucleotides read TGTGCCAGCAGCCAGGACGGGAACACCGGGGAGCTGTTTTTT. Protein sequence: CASSQDGNTGELFF.